This T cell receptor beta chain was captured by sequencing in a study of blood T cell repertoires in COVID-19. Turning to the study itself: Both acute and convalescent COVID-19 samples were obtained from the United States, Italy and Spain. The analysed material was cDNA or gDNA that came from T cells, B-cell-depleted T cells, or PBMCs.

The CDR3 loop spans 11 amino acids. After removal of 3 bases from V and 6 bases from J, the junction contained 1 base not matched to a gene. In germline, CDR1 is DFQATT, CDR2 SNEGSKA (reference sequence). In the original workflow: Estimates of nucleated cell counts were drawn from the amplification of reference gene primers. Libraries were prepared by immunoSEQ multiplex PCR; TCRdb keeps only in-frame clonotypes and omits some of them. V and J calls and clone size are as listed in that table; D and trimming were resolved from the DNA. The profile covers 200,000 to 300,000 clones, with about 87% appearing a single time and approximately 1.5% taken by the ten largest.

This TCR derives from a woman aged 40 to 50 who had recovered from COVID-19. The sample consisted of peripheral blood. The chain has TRBV20-1 and TRBJ1-1; 7 nucleotides match TRBD1. CDR3 loop: CSARGQPEAFF. The CDR3 bases are TGCAGTGCTAGGGGACAGCCTGAAGCTTTCTTT.